This TCR beta chain was recovered during a study of control samples from healthy donors and cancer patients. Produced via immunoSEQ multiplex PCR; TCRdb's table is partial and in-frame only. The table lists some 130,000 clones, approximately 94% of them singletons. This clone was picked up one time. The CDR3 length is 15 residues. Germline lookup yields CDR1 SGHTA and CDR2 FQGNSA. Trimming cost V 0 bases and J 4 bases, with 11 bases left between them. This TCR came from a man in his forties or fifties with head and neck cancer. This chain connects TRBV7-2 to TRBJ2-3; D tentatively fits TRBD1 or TRBD2 (6 bases each). The sequenced sample was PBMCs. The CDR3 protein is CASSLASGAADTQYF. The CDR3 bases are TGTGCCAGCAGCTTAGCGTCGGGGGCGGCAGATACGCAGTATTTT.